A single sample is the source of the 30 T cell receptor beta chains below, sequenced in a study of blood T cell repertoires in COVID-19. TCRdb's table, derived via immunoSEQ multiplex PCR, lists solely in-frame clones and lacks some. This sample has roughly 150,000 clones, with about nine tenths found just once. Sequenced input: peripheral blood. The origin of the receptors is a human donor in a cohort sampled during active COVID-19.

The chain links TRBV4-1 to TRBJ2-4; 12 bases fit TRBD2. CDR1 is MGHRA and CDR2 is YSYEKL in the germline V gene. The CDR3 consists of 17 residues. V was pared by 4 bases and J by 6 bases, with 10 bases of the junction left unmatched. CDR3 amino acids: CASSPGLAGREGNIQYF. In DNA, the CDR3 is TGCGCCAGCAGCCCTGGACTAGCGGGGAGGGAAGGAAACATTCAGTACTTC.

In this sample, this clone turned up once. The rearrangement links TRBV27 to TRBJ2-7; weak D call: TRBD1 (5 bases). This CDR3 region has 15 residues. Germline CDR1 reads MNHEY; CDR2 reads SMNVEV (reference sequence). Between the trimmed V and J ends, which lost 1 base and 6 bases, there was a span of 16 bases. DNA for the CDR3: TGTGCCAGCAGTTTATTGGGGCAAGGAAACTCCGAGCAGTACTTC. Encoded protein: CASSLLGQGNSEQYF.

This clone was seen only once. The chain combines TRBV6-2 or TRBV6-3 with TRBJ2-7, with 8 bases aligning to TRBD2. The CDR3 loop spans 14 amino acids. Trimming at V came to 2 bases and at J to 2 bases, leaving 2 bases not matched to a gene. The V gene's germline CDR1 is MNHEY and CDR2 SVGEGT. The CDR3 here is CASSYRGGPYEQYF. The CDR3 DNA reads TGTGCCAGCAGTTACCGCGGGGGGCCCTACGAGCAGTACTTC.

This chain joins TRBV5-1 and TRBJ2-7, with D unclear. The CDR3 extends over 14 amino acids. The germline gives CDR1 SGHRS, CDR2 YFSETQ. V was cut by 0 bases and J by 0 bases, with 7 bases left in between. DNA for the CDR3: TGCGCCAGCAGCTTGGTCGCGAGCTCCTACGAGCAGTACTTC. Encoded protein: CASSLVASSYEQYF.

The chain links TRBV11-1 to TRBJ2-5; TRBD2 aligns across 9 bases. The CDR3 is 15 amino acids. V dropped 6 bases and J dropped 4; count of bases not matched to a gene: 9. CDR1 SGHAT and CDR2 FQDESV come from the germline V gene (reference sequence). The CDR3 protein is CASSPSPGLAETQYF. In DNA, the CDR3 is TGTGCCAGCAGTCCCAGTCCGGGACTAGCAGAGACCCAGTACTTC. The complete variable domain, with remaining parts taken from reference TRBV11-1 and TRBJ2-5, reads EAEVAQSPRYKITEKSQAVAFWCDPISGHATLYWYRQILGQGPELLVQFQDESVVDDSQLPKDRFSAERLKGVDSTLKIQPAELGDSAMYLCASSPSPGLAETQYFGPGTRLLVL.

V is TRBV2 and J is TRBJ1-1; D is perhaps TRBD1 (5 bases). With 8 bases removed from V and 1 base from J, the gap between germline ends came to 11 bases. CDR1 SNHLY and CDR2 FYNNEI come from the germline V gene. The CDR3 consists of 13 residues. CDR3 residues: CASCLRGNTEAFF. CDR3 coding DNA: TGTGCCAGCTGCCTTAGGGGGAACACTGAAGCTTTCTTT.

This chain links TRBV9 with TRBJ2-3, with TRBD2 matching over 9 bases. Trimming took 6 bases from V and 0 from J; bases not matched to a gene: 8. CDR3 size: 16 residues. CDR1 SGDLS and CDR2 YYNGEE come from the germline V gene. CDR3 nucleotide sequence: TGTGCCAGCACTCAACAAACTAGCGGGAGCACAGATACGCAGTATTTT. This encodes CASTQQTSGSTDTQYF.

The rearrangement joins TRBV7-9 to TRBJ2-2; TRBD2 matches at 10 bases. Germline CDR1 is SEHNR and CDR2 is FQNEAQ (reference sequence). This CDR3 has 16 amino acids. J was trimmed by 7 bases and V by 10 bases; bases with no gene match: 15. The chain's CDR3 is CATPGGLAGASGELFF. The CDR3 coding sequence is TGTGCCACCCCCGGAGGGCTAGCGGGGGCTAGCGGGGAGCTGTTTTTT.

The chain combines TRBV25-1 with TRBJ1-1; D gene ambiguous. The CDR3 has 15 residues. CDR1 MGHDK and CDR2 SYGVNS come from the germline V gene. V lost 7 bases and J 6 bases, leaving 21 bases between the germline ends. CDR3 bases: TGTGCCAGCACCCCTTCGGCAGGATGGTTCGCTGAAGCTTTCTTT. Translated, it gives CASTPSAGWFAEAFF.

This chain joins TRBV18 and TRBJ2-7, with 8 positions matching TRBD2. The CDR3 length is 14 residues. CDR1 is KGHSH and CDR2 is LQKENI in the germline V gene. Trimming took 3 bases from V and 4 from J; bases not matched to a gene: 5. CDR3 DNA sequence: TGTGCCAGCTCACCCACTAGCGGTCGGTACGAGCAGTACTTC. Translation gives CASSPTSGRYEQYF.

J is TRBJ1-3 and V is TRBV6-5, with D unclear. CDR3 length: 15 amino acids. V lost 8 bases, J lost 2 bases, and 16 bases lay in between. Germline V lookup: CDR1 MNHEY, CDR2 SVGAGI. CDR3 coding DNA: TGTGCCAGCGTGACCGGGTCGAACACTGGAAACACCATATATTTT. This encodes CASVTGSNTGNTIYF.

V usage is TRBV3-1 (or the pseudogene TRBV3-2) and J usage is TRBJ1-4; 7 positions agree with TRBD1. The CDR3 loop spans 16 amino acids. The J segment lost 7 bases and the V segment lost 0 bases, leaving 8 bases of the junction unmatched. The germline gives CDR1 LGHDT, CDR2 YNNKEL (reference sequence). Here the CDR3 DNA reads TGTGCCAGCAGCCAAGATCCGACAGGGTTCGCTGAAAAACTGTTTTTT. Residues: CASSQDPTGFAEKLFF.

The DNA of the CDR3 is TGTGCCAGTAGTTCCGTTCCCTCGACAGGGAGCAATCAGCCCCAGCATTTT. This sequence encodes CASSSVPSTGSNQPQHF. The chain joins TRBV19 to TRBJ1-5; 7 positions match TRBD1. Germline V CDR1 and CDR2: LNHDA, SQIVND (reference sequence). The CDR3 sequence is 17 residues long. After removal of 5 bases from V and 1 base from J, the junction contained 11 bases not matched to a gene.

This chain connects TRBV9 to TRBJ1-2; D is possibly TRBD1 (5 bases). The CDR3 totals 13 residues. Germline values: CDR1 SGDLS, CDR2 YYNGEE. Trimming removed 1 base at V and 8 bases at J, with 12 bases between. The CDR3 region is CASSVSGGGGYTF. In DNA form, the CDR3 reads TGTGCCAGCAGCGTATCCGGCGGGGGGGGCTACACCTTC.

This chain joins TRBV6-2 or TRBV6-3 and TRBJ2-1; the match to TRBD2 covers 8 bases. Per germline, CDR1 MNHEY and CDR2 SVGEGT. The J segment lost 3 bases and the V segment lost 0 bases, leaving 4 bases of the junction unmatched. There are 16 residues in the CDR3. The CDR3 sequence: CASSYSGLAGYNEQFF. The CDR3 nucleotides are TGTGCCAGCAGTTACTCGGGGCTAGCGGGCTACAATGAGCAGTTCTTC.

The CDR3 here is CASSLRGQGNTEAFF. In nucleotides, the CDR3 is TGCGCCAGCAGCTTACGTGGGCAGGGGAACACTGAAGCTTTCTTT. The genes are TRBV5-1 and TRBJ1-1; the D gene is possibly TRBD1 (5 bases). The CDR3 consists of 15 residues. The V gene lost 2 bases and the J gene lost 1 base, with 12 bases spanning the gap. The germline V gene has CDR1 SGHRS and CDR2 YFSETQ.

This chain links TRBV5-1 with TRBJ1-1, with D unclear. The CDR3 runs to 13 residues. Per the germline V gene, CDR1 is SGHRS and CDR2 is YFSETQ. The V end lost 4 bases, the J end lost 8 bases, and 15 bases lay between the germline ends. The DNA for the CDR3 is TGCGCCAGCAGCGAGGAGGTCGGGGTGGAAGCTTTCTTT. Protein sequence: CASSEEVGVEAFF.

This chain uses TRBV9 with TRBJ1-1; D is unclear. CDR3 size: 15 residues. V was pared by 4 bases and J by 1 base, with 14 bases between. The germline CDR1 and CDR2 sequences are SGDLS and YYNGEE. As DNA, the CDR3 is TGTGCCAGCAGCCCGAGGGTGGGGTCGAACACTGAAGCTTTCTTT. Translated: CASSPRVGSNTEAFF.

The V call is TRBV18, the J call TRBJ1-5; 10 nucleotides line up with TRBD1. Germline V gene data show CDR1 as KGHSH and CDR2 as LQKENI. CDR3 size: 15 residues. With V trimmed by 6 bases and J by 7 bases, 9 bases remained unmatched. The CDR3 DNA reads TGTGCCAGCTCTCCTAGACAGGGGGCAGGGCAGCCCCAGCATTTT. Encoded protein: CASSPRQGAGQPQHF.

This rearrangement joins TRBV5-1 to TRBJ2-2, with TRBD1 matching over 9 bases. Per the germline V gene, CDR1 is SGHRS and CDR2 is YFSETQ. This CDR3 has 16 amino acids. V lost 0 bases, J lost 6 bases, and 6 bases stayed unmatched. CDR3 protein: CASSLEGTGRPGELFF. The CDR3 DNA follows: TGCGCCAGCAGCTTGGAAGGGACAGGGCGCCCCGGGGAGCTGTTTTTT.

The gene calls are TRBV30 and TRBJ2-5; 9 bases match TRBD2. J was trimmed by 6 bases and V by 1 base; bases with no gene match: 6. This CDR3 contains 14 residues. Germline values: CDR1 GTSNPN, CDR2 SVGIG (reference sequence). Here the CDR3 reads CAWSDAGGPKTQYF. The CDR3, as DNA: TGTGCCTGGAGTGACGCGGGGGGGCCAAAGACCCAGTACTTC.

This clone has more than one count but fewer than ten. This chain links TRBV19 with TRBJ1-5, with D perhaps matching TRBD1 (5 bases). V was pared by 0 bases and J by 9 bases, with 12 bases between. CDR3 length equals 14 residues. Germline lookup yields CDR1 LNHDA and CDR2 SQIVND (reference sequence). CDR3 in DNA: TGTGCCAGTAGTATAGACGCCGGGACTCGGCCCCAGCATTTT. It codes for CASSIDAGTRPQHF.

This clone was detected only once. The chain joins TRBV19 to TRBJ1-4, with 7 bases fitting TRBD1. Germline V gene sequence: CDR1 LNHDA, CDR2 SQIVND (reference sequence). CDR3 size: 15 residues. V lost 5 bases, J lost 7 bases, and 10 bases stayed unmatched. The CDR3 is CASSPPGGRVEKLFF. CDR3 coding DNA: TGTGCCAGTAGTCCGCCAGGGGGAAGAGTTGAAAAACTGTTTTTT.

The chain is built from TRBV7-9 and TRBJ2-7, with D perhaps TRBD2 (5 bases). Germline CDR1 reads SEHNR; CDR2 reads FQNEAQ (reference sequence). The CDR3 covers 12 residues. Trimming pared 10 bases from V and 2 bases from J, leaving 12 bases between. CDR3 sequence reads: CATETSPYEQYF. The DNA for the CDR3 is TGTGCCACCGAAACTAGTCCCTACGAGCAGTACTTC.

This clone has only one observation. The chain combines TRBV6-5 with TRBJ2-5; D is possibly TRBD2 (5 bases). Trimming left V 8 bases short and J 4 bases short, with 14 bases between. CDR1 and CDR2 from the germline V gene are MNHEY and SVGAGI. The CDR3 sequence is 13 residues long. In nucleotides, the CDR3 is TGTGCCAGCCACCTCCGGGATACAGAGACCCAGTACTTC. Translated, it gives CASHLRDTETQYF.

The chain links TRBV7-6 to TRBJ2-5; the match to TRBD1 covers 8 bases. Germline V gene lookup returns CDR1 SGHVS and CDR2 FNYEAQ. The V and J ends lost 5 bases and 5 bases, in that order; junction bases with no gene match: 4. This CDR3 has 13 amino acids. The DNA for the CDR3 is TGTGCCAGCAGCCGGACAGGGTACGAGACCCAGTACTTC. This encodes CASSRTGYETQYF.

This chain joins TRBV18 and TRBJ1-6; D ambiguous. Per germline, CDR1 KGHSH and CDR2 LQKENI. The length of the CDR3 is 15 residues. V lost 5 bases and J 7 bases, leaving 15 bases between the germline ends. The CDR3 region is CASSAGRGENSPLHF. CDR3 coding DNA: TGTGCCAGCTCAGCCGGACGGGGAGAGAATTCACCCCTCCACTTT.

The chain couples TRBV7-9 to TRBJ2-5, with D possibly TRBD1 on 5 matching bases. Trimming removed 4 bases from V and 6 bases from J, with 15 bases in between. Germline lookup yields CDR1 SEHNR and CDR2 FQNEAQ (reference sequence). The CDR3 spans 14 residues. CDR3 nucleotides: TGTGCCAGCAGCTCAGCACAGGATAGGCAGACCCAGTACTTC. This sequence encodes CASSSAQDRQTQYF.

This rearrangement joins TRBV10-3 to TRBJ2-2; 8 bases are a match to TRBD1. V was clipped by 3 bases and J by 4 bases; unmatched bases: 7. The CDR3 consists of 16 residues. Germline V lookup: CDR1 ENHRY, CDR2 SYGVKD. The DNA of the CDR3 is TGTGCCATCAGTGACCGGGACAGGACGATCACCGGGGAGCTGTTTTTT. This codes for CAISDRDRTITGELFF.

The chain recombines TRBV27 with TRBJ1-6; TRBD1 is a possible D gene (5 bases). Trimming cost V 6 bases and J 2 bases, with 8 bases left between them. From germline, CDR1 is MNHEY and CDR2 SMNVEV (reference sequence). The CDR3 sequence is 14 residues long. CDR3 bases: TGTGCCAGCAGCCCGGACACCTATAATTCACCCCTCCACTTT. Translation gives CASSPDTYNSPLHF.